This record covers a single TCR beta chain. This CDR3 has 16 amino acids. After removal of 2 bases from V and 6 bases from J, the junction contained 13 bases not matched to a gene. The germline V gene encodes CDR1 SGDLS and CDR2 YYNGEE. This entry is derived from a study of PD-L1 blockade in urothelial cancer. Study summary: Twenty-five of 29 patients were men who had bladder-origin urothelial cancer. Patients' prior chemotherapy regimens numbered 0 to 3.

Repertoires were generated with immunoSEQ multiplex PCR, while TCRdb's copy carries only in-frame clones and drops some. The sample shows more than 30,000 clones, roughly 88% of them seen only once. Specimen: PBMCs, collected around atezolizumab (anti-PD-L1) treatment. The receptor comes from a man aged 60-69 years with urothelial cancer. V usage is TRBV9 and J usage is TRBJ2-7; 8 bases map to TRBD1. The CDR3, as DNA: TGTGCCAGCAGCGTCACAGGTCAGGCGACAGGGGTCGAGCAGTACTTC. This sequence encodes CASSVTGQATGVEQYF.